This T cell receptor (beta chain) stems from a study of CD8 T cells in Susac syndrome. After extraction with the RNeasy kit, 0.5 to 1 ug of the RNA was reverse transcribed using random hexamers. Amplification of TCR beta CDR3 spanned 54 Vbeta and 13 Jbeta via immunoSEQ multiplex PCR. TCRdb reprocessed the immunoSEQ multiplex PCR reads via MiXCR and lists one record per CDR3 protein. The sample lists about 180,000 distinct CDR3 sequences; approximately 95% were seen once. In contrast to the negatively isolated CD8+ and CD4+ T cells, TEMRA cells were FACS-enriched. Trimming removed 5 bases at V and 4 bases at J, with 12 bases between. Germline CDR1 is SGHRS and CDR2 is YFSETQ. The CDR3 has 13 residues.

This receptor was taken from a human donor with multiple sclerosis. V gene TRBV5-1 combines with J gene TRBJ1-1, with D perhaps matching TRBD1 (6 bases). The sequencing input was CD4+ T cells from PBMCs. CDR3 sequence (DNA): TGCGCCAGCAGAGATAGGGGGGTCACTGAAGCTTTCTTT. Translation gives CASRDRGVTEAFF.